The present TCR beta chain was sequenced within a study of blood T cell repertoires in COVID-19. Looking at the study overall: Spain, Italy and the United States supplied samples that represented acute and convalescent COVID-19. Sources were T cells, B-cell-depleted T cells, or PBMCs; the material itself was cDNA or gDNA.

Per the germline V gene, CDR1 is SGHTA and CDR2 is FQGNSA. Trimming removed 1 base from V and 7 bases from J, with 11 bases in between. The CDR3 has 15 amino acids. TCRdb's copy holds only in-frame clones and misses some; the assay was immunoSEQ multiplex PCR. The sample lists roughly 93,000 clones, roughly 80% occurring once. The clonotype was recovered from an elderly woman with acute or convalescent COVID-19. The sample comprised peripheral blood. The chain employs TRBV7-2 and TRBJ1-6, with a weak D call TRBD1 (6 bases). In DNA form, the CDR3 reads TGTGCCAGCAGCTTAGGTGGACAGCAAAATTCACCCCTCCACTTT. Protein sequence: CASSLGGQQNSPLHF.